This T cell receptor (beta chain) derives from a study of shared clonotypes between healthy human individuals. Repertoires were generated with immunoSEQ multiplex PCR, while TCRdb's copy carries only in-frame clones and drops some. The table includes about 2,500,000 clones, just over 90% detected once. General observations from the study: What naive subsets generally showed was a larger estimated richness than memory subsets showed.

Details on this clone: Its antigen is unidentified.

V was cut by 1 base and J by 9 bases, with 7 bases left in between. Germline values: CDR1 SGHVS, CDR2 FQNEAQ. This CDR3 spans 12 amino acids. The chain uses TRBV7-8 and TRBJ2-1; weak D call: TRBD1 (5 bases). The receptor was derived from a man between 18 and 35 years old in good health. Sequencing was carried out using naive CD4+ T cells sorted from blood. Subset described: CD45RA+ positively selected. Here the CDR3 DNA reads TGTGCCAGCAGCTTAGGGGGCACTGAGCAGTTCTTC. Encoded protein: CASSLGGTEQFF. The whole variable domain, filled in from reference TRBV7-8 and TRBJ2-1, reads GAGVSQSPRYKVAKRGQDVALRCDPISGHVSLFWYQQALGQGPEFLTYFQNEAQLDKSGLPSDRFFAERPEGSVSTLKIQRTQQEDSAVYLCASSLGGTEQFFGPGTRLTVL.